The present T cell receptor (beta chain) was sequenced within a study of PD-1 blockade in classical Hodgkin lymphoma (dated by TCRdb to 2019 to 2021). Broadly, across the study: Nivolumab dosing was 3 mg/kg intravenously every 2 weeks, continuing until either disease progression or unacceptable toxicity. To define a peripheral blood immune signature of response to PD-1 blockade in classical Hodgkin lymphoma, the study combined TCR beta sequencing with CyTOF.

Broad study findings and their caveats: Baseline diversity similar to that of newly diagnosed patients was observed in trial patients achieving complete response, whereas significantly lower diversity was observed in partial responders and progressors. Patients starting nivolumab less than 1 year after ASCT had lower diversity and were excluded from later analyses to avoid confounding by immune reconstitution. By C4D1, a significant rise was seen in CD4+ TCR diversity but not in CD8+ TCR diversity (p=0.0027 vs p=0.16), and the rise was most apparent among complete responders (p=0.02). The study was restricted to a single clinical trial cohort, and the causes of repertoire differences, possibly disease activity or prior therapy, were left undefined. Baseline TCR diversity was reported to be lower in newly diagnosed patients than in healthy donors, and even lower in relapsed/refractory patients.

As regards this clone: Its antigen is still unknown. Per-base quality was not reported, and no clone a single base away is much larger than it.

In light of the paper, this sample's time point label describes: cycle 2 day 1 (C2D1) of nivolumab. Every trial patient had relapsed following autologous stem cell transplantation, and prior brentuximab vedotin exposure was what differed among cohorts A, B and C. The trial cohort was composed of 56 patients with relapsed/refractory classical Hodgkin lymphoma, for whom complete response, partial response or progressive disease was recorded as best overall response. Trial patients were treated with single-agent nivolumab in the multi-cohort phase II CheckMate 205 trial. An independent review committee assessed best overall response by applying the 2007 International Working Group response criteria. Trial PBMCs were collected immediately before nivolumab initiation (C1D1) and during therapy at cycle 2 day 1 and cycle 4 day 1. After peripheral blood was drawn into 8 mL Vacutainer Cell Preparation Tubes, PBMCs were isolated by centrifugation and then cryopreserved.

The Qiagen DNeasy kit was used to extract genomic DNA from unsorted PBMCs and from the negatively selected CD4+ and CD8+ fractions. TCR beta CDR3 regions were amplified by immunoSEQ multiplex PCR using primers annealing to V and J segments. A synthetic immune receptor repertoire was used to minimize amplification bias, and remaining bias was computationally removed after sequencing. The paper's processing steps were these. Custom Python scripts were used to quantify repertoire diversity as the Shannon entropy index. The unsorted, CD4+ and CD8+ repertoires were each analyzed separately, with the exception of combined analyses, where CD4+ and CD8+ sequences were merged in silico. A clone counted as expanded when the clone's frequency after treatment rose at least 2-fold relative to C1D1, and clones undetected at baseline were given a pseudocount of 0.5. Singleton clones were defined as clones with 0 or 1 copy at C1D1, and non-singleton clones were defined as clones with 2 or more copies. By matching protein sequences in sorted samples from the same patient, clones expanded in unsorted samples were annotated as CD4+, CD8+ or unknown. Wilcoxon tests on paired samples were used to test changes in diversity from C1D1 to C4D1. TCRdb took this table from immuneACCESS and kept in-frame rearrangements with V and J called. Such tables lack part of the clones; where checked against another copy, unresolved V genes explain under half of the gap, and the rest is unexplained. The DNA gave D and trimming, while V, J and clone size come from that table. A total of around 91,000 clones appear in this sample, roughly four fifths of them only once. 15% to 20% of the sample lies in the top ten.

Sequences were derived from peripheral blood mononuclear cells (PBMCs), sampled before the second cycle of nivolumab. The receptor was derived from a human donor with classical Hodgkin lymphoma.

The CDR3 amino acid sequence is: CASSPRRGGNTIYF. The nucleotides are TGTGCCAGCAGCCCGAGGAGGGGGGGAAACACCATATATTTT. The sequence links TRBV7-2 to TRBJ1-3; the best D guess is TRBD1, with 6 bases matching. The CDR3 has 14 amino acids, counting the end cysteine and phenylalanine. Only CDR3 DNA is held: 42 bases, read in frame from base 1. From a lookup of the germline V gene, CDR1 and CDR2 are SGHTA and FQGNSA. V drops 5 bases and J drops 4 bases, leaving 12 bases in between.